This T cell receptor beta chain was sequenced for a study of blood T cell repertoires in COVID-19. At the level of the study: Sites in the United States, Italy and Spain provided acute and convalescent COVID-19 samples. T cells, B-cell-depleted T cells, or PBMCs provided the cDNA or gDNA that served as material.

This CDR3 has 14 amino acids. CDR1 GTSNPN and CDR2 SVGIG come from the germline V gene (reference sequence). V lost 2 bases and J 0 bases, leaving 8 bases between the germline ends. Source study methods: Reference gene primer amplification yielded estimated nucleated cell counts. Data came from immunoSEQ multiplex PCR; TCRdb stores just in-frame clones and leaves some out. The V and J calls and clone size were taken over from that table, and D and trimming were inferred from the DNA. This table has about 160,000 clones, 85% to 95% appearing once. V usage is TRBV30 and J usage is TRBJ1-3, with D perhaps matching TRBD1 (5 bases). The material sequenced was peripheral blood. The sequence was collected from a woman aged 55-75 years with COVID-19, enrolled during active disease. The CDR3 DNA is TGTGCCTGGAGTACGGGGGGCTCTGGAAACACCATATATTTT. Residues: CAWSTGGSGNTIYF.